The sequence of this TCR beta chain was determined in a study of T cells expressing NK-cell markers. Study summary: Seven sequenced donors out of eight were HCMV-seropositive, one seronegative.

The CDR3 length is 12 residues. Germline assignment: CDR1 SQVTM and CDR2 ANQGSEA. TCRdb reworked the 5' RACE reads into one entry per CDR3 protein, no DNA. The sample includes 200,000 to 300,000 distinct CDR3 sequences. The sample was blood T cells: a sorted CD56 or NKG2C T cell subset, CD4+ or CD8+ T cells, or bulk PBMC T cells (not recorded which). The chain carries TRBV29-1 and TRBJ1-2. The sequence was collected from a man aged 18 to 30 in good health. CDR3 sequence: CSVGAGTYGYTF.